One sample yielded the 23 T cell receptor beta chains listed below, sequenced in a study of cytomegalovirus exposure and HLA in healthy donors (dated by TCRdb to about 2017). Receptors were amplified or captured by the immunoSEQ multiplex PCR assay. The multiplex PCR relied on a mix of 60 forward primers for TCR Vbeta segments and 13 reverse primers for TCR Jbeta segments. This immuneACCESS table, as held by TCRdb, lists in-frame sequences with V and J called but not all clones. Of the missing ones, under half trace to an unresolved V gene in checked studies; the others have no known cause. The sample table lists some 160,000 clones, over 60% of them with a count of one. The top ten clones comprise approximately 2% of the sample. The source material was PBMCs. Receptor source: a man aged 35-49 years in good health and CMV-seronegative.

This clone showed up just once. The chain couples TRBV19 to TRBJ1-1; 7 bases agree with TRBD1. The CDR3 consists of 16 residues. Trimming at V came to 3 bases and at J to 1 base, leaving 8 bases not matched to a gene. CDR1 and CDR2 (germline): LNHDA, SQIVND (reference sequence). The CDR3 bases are TGTGCCAGTAGTATTACAGGGGCCGCAACGAACACTGAAGCTTTCTTT. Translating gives CASSITGAATNTEAFF. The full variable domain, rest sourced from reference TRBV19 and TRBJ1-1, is DGGITQSPKYLFRKEGQNVTLSCEQNLNHDAMYWYRQDPGQGLRLIYYSQIVNDFQKGDIAEGYSVSREKKESFPLTVTSAQKNPTAFYLCASSITGAATNTEAFFGQGTRLTVV.

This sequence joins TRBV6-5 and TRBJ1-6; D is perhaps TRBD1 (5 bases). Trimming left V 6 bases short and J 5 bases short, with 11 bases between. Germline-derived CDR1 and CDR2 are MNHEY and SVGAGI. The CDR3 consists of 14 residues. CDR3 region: CASSRQTNNSPLHF. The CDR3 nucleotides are TGTGCCAGCAGCCGACAGACGAATAATTCACCCCTCCACTTT.

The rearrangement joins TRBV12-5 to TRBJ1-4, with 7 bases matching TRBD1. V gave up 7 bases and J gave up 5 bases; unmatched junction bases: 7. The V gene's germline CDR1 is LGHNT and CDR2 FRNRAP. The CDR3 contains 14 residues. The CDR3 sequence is CASARDRPNEKLFF. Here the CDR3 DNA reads TGTGCTAGTGCCCGGGACAGACCAAATGAAAAACTGTTTTTT.

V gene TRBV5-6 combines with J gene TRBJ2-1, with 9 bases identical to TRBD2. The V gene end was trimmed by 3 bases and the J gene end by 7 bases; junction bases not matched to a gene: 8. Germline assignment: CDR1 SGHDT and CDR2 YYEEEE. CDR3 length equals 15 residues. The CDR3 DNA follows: TGTGCCAGCAGCTCCGAAGGACTAGCGAGGAATGAGCAGTTCTTC. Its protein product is CASSSEGLARNEQFF.

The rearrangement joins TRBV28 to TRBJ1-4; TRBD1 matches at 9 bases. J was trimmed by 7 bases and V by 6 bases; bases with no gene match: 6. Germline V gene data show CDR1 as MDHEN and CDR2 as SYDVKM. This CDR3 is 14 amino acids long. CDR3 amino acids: CASRLGDRAEKLFF. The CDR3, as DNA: TGTGCCAGCAGGTTAGGGGACAGGGCTGAAAAACTGTTTTTT.

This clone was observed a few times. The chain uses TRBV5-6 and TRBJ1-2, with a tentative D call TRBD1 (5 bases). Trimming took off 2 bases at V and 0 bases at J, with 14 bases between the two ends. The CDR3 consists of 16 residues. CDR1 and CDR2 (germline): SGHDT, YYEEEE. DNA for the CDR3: TGTGCCAGCAGCTTCACGCTGACAGATGCTAACTATGGCTACACCTTC. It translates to CASSFTLTDANYGYTF.

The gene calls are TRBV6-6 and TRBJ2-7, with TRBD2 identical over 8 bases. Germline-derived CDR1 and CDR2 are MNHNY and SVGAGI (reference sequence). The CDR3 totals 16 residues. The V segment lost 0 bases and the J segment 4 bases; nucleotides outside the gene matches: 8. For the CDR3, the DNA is TGTGCCAGCAGTTACTCTTTGCCGGGCGGGGGGTACGAGCAGTACTTC. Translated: CASSYSLPGGGYEQYF.

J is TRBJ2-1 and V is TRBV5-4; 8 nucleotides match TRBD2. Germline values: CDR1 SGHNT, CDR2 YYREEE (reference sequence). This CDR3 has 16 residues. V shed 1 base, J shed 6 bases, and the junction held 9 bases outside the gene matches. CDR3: CASSLLPLADSNEQFF. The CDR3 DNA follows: TGTGCCAGCAGCTTGTTGCCACTAGCGGACTCCAATGAGCAGTTCTTC.

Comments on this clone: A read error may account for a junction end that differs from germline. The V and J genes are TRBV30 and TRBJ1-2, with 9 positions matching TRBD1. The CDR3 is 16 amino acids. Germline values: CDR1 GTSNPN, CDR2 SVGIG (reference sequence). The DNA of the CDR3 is TGTGCCTGGAGCAGGGACAGGGTAGGGACTAACTATGGCTACCCCTTC. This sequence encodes CAWSRDRVGTNYGYPF.

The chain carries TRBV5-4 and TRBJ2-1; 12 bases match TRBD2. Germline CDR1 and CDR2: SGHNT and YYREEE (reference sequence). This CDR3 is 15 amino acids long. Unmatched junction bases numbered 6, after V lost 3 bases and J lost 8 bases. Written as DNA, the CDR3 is TGTGCCAGCAGCTCTGGACTAGCGGGGTTCGATGAGCAGTTCTTC. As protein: CASSSGLAGFDEQFF.

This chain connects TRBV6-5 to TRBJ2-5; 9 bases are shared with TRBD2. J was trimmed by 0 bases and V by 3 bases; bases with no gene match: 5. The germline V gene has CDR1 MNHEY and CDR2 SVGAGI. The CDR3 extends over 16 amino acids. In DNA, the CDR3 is TGTGCCAGCAGTTATAGTTTAGCGGGGGACCAAGAGACCCAGTACTTC. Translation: CASSYSLAGDQETQYF.

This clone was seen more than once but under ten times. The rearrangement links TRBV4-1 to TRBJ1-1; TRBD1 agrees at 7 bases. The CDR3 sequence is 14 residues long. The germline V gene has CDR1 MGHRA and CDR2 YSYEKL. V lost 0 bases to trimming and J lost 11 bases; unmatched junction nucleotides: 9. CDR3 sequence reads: CASSQDSGTDEAFF. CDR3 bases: TGCGCCAGCAGCCAAGATTCTGGGACAGACGAGGCTTTCTTT.

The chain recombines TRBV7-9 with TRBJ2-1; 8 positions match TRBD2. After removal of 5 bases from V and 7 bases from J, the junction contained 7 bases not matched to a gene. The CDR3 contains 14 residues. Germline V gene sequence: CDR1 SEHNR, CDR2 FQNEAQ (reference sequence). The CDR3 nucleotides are TGTGCCAGCAGCCTGACGGGGGGGCAAAATGAGCAGTTCTTC. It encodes CASSLTGGQNEQFF. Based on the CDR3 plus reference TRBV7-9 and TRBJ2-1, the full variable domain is DTGVSQNPRHKITKRGQNVTFRCDPISEHNRLYWYRQTLGQGPEFLTYFQNEAQLEKSRLLSDRFSAERPKGSFSTLEIQRTEQGDSAMYLCASSLTGGQNEQFFGPGTRLTVL.

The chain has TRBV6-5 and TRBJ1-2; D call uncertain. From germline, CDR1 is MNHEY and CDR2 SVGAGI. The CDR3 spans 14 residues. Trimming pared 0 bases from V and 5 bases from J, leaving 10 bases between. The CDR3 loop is CASSYSRGFYGYTF. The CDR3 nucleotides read TGTGCCAGCAGTTACTCGAGAGGGTTTTATGGCTACACCTTC.

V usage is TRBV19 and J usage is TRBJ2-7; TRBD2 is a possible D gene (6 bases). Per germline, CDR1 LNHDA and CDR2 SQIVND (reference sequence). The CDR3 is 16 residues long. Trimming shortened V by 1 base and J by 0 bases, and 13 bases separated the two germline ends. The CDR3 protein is CASSIAAGPPSYEQYF. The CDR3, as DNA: TGTGCCAGTAGTATAGCGGCGGGGCCACCCTCCTACGAGCAGTACTTC.

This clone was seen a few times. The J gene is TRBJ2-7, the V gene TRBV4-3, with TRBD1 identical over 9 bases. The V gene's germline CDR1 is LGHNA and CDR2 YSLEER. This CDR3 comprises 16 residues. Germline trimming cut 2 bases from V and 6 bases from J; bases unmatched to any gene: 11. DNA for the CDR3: TGCGCCAGCAGCCAAATCTCCGGGACAGGGTCTGGCGAGCAGTACTTC. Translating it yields CASSQISGTGSGEQYF.

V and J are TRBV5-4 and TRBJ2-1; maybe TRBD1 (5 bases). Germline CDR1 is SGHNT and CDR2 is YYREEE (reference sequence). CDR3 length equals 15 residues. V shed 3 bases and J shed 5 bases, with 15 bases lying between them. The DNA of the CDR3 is TGTGCCAGCAGCTCAGGGCCCCAGGCTCACAATGAGCAGTTCTTC. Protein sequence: CASSSGPQAHNEQFF. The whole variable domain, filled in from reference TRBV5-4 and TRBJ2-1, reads ETGVTQSPTHLIKTRGQQVTLRCSSQSGHNTVSWYQQALGQGPQFIFQYYREEENGRGNFPPRFSGLQFPNYSSELNVNALELDDSALYLCASSSGPQAHNEQFFGPGTRLTVL.

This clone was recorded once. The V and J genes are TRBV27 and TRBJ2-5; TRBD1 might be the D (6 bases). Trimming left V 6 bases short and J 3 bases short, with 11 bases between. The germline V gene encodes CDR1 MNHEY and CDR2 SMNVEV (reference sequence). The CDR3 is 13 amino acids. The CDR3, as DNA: TGTGCCAGCAGATACAACAGGGAAGAGACCCAGTACTTC. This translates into CASRYNREETQYF.

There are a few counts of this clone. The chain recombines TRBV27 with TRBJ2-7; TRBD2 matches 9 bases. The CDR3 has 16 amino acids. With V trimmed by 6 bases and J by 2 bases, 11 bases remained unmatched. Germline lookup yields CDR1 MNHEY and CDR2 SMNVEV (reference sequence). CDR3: CASSLIAGDTTYEQYF. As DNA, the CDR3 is TGTGCCAGCAGCCTAATAGCGGGAGACACGACCTACGAGCAGTACTTC.

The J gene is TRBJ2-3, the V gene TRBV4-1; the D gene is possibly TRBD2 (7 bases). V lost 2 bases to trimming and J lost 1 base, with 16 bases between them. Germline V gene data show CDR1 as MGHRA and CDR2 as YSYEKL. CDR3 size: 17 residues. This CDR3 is CASSQRGGGSGTDTQYF. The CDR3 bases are TGCGCCAGCAGCCAAAGAGGGGGAGGGTCCGGCACAGATACGCAGTATTTT.

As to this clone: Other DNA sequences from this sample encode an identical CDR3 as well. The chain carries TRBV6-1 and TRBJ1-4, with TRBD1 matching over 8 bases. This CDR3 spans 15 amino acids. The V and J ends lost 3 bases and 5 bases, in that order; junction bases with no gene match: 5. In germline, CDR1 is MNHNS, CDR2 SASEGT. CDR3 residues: CASSDPGQVNEKLFF. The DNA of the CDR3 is TGTGCCAGCAGTGACCCGGGACAGGTCAATGAAAAACTGTTTTTT.

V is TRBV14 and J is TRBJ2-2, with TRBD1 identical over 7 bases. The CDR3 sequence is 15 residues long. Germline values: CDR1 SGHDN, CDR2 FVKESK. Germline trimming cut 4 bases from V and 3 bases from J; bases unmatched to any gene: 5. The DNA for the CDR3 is TGTGCCAGCAGCCCTGGACAGGTTTACACCGGGGAGCTGTTTTTT. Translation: CASSPGQVYTGELFF. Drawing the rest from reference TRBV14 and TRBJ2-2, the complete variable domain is EAGVTQFPSHSVIEKGQTVTLRCDPISGHDNLYWYRRVMGKEIKFLLHFVKESKQDESGMPNNRFLAERTGGTYSTLKVQPAELEDSGVYFCASSPGQVYTGELFFGEGSRLTVL.

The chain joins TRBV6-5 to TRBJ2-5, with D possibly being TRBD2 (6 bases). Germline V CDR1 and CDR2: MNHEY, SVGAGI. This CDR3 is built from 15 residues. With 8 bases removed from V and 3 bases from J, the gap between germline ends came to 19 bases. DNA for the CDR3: TGTGCCAGCTTTTCGCGGCGGGGTTCTAAAGAGACCCAGTACTTC. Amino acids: CASFSRRGSKETQYF.